This T cell receptor (beta chain) was found in a study of control samples from healthy donors and cancer patients (dated by TCRdb to 2018 to 2020). To prepare the library, the immunoSEQ multiplex PCR assay was applied. Here the immuneACCESS table is served through TCRdb, limited to in-frame sequences with V and J called. Missing clones are a known gap in these copies; in checked studies unresolved V genes cover under half, and the rest lacks a known reason. Within this sample are 150,000 to 200,000 clones, with 91% of them counted one time only. Approximately 1.5% of the sample is held by the ten biggest clonotypes. The CDR3 goes from the cysteine to the phenylalanine over 13 residues. Here the CDR3 DNA is all that survives: 39 bases in frame from base 1. V is cut by 2 bases and J by 2 bases, and the space between the germline ends is 4 bases. Per the germline V gene (reference sequence), SEHNR is the CDR1 and FQNEAQ is the CDR2.

Remarks on this clone: Its antigen target is currently unknown. Per-base qualities were not stored, and no clone one base away is much larger.

This sequence was found in a woman in her twenties or thirties in good health. Specimen: blood. The V gene is TRBV7-9 and the J gene is TRBJ2-1; the D gene lacks a confident call. For the CDR3, the sequence is CASSLPPYNEQFF. Read as DNA, the sequence is TGTGCCAGCAGCTTACCACCCTACAATGAGCAGTTCTTC. Joined to the reference TRBV7-9 and TRBJ2-1 proteins, this CDR3 gives the full variable domain: DTGVSQNPRHKITKRGQNVTFRCDPISEHNRLYWYRQTLGQGPEFLTYFQNEAQLEKSRLLSDRFSAERPKGSFSTLEIQRTEQGDSAMYLCASSLPPYNEQFFGPGTRLTVL.